The T cell receptor beta chain under discussion was sequenced for a study of identical twins. Healthy Caucasians were all of the donors. General study results and limits: Researchers reported excess low generation probability among twin-shared out-of-frame alpha sequences.

The CDR3 is 14 amino acids. Germline trimming cut 4 bases from V and 4 bases from J; bases unmatched to any gene: 4. Regarding this clonotype: Its specificity is unknown.

TCRdb reprocessed the 5' RACE reads via MiXCR and lists one record per CDR3 protein. The profile shows roughly 480,000 distinct CDR3 sequences, more than 20% of them singletons. These data were likewise used in another study, on T cells expressing NK-cell markers.

Sample: CD4+ T cells sorted from blood. This TCR derives from a woman between 18 and 29 years old in good health. The rearrangement joins TRBV12-3 or TRBV12-4 to TRBJ2-7; 10 nucleotides align to TRBD2. The CDR3 coding sequence is TGTGCCAGCAGTTCACTAGCGGGGTTATACGAGCAGTACTTC. Encoded protein: CASSSLAGLYEQYF.